Included here is one T cell receptor beta chain sequence, with context. The sample holds many counts of this clonotype. It lacks a known antigen. The record has no base qualities; no much larger clone is one base away. This record comes from a study of blood T cells in healthy people across ages (dated by TCRdb to between 2014 and 2017). Concerning the study at large: In model experiments, template switching captured roughly one uniquely barcoded TCR beta cDNA molecule for every two T cells. Four age groups were formed from the donors: young (average about 15 years), middle-aged (approximately 40), aged (62) and long-lived (less than 85). Two additional independent replicas of 1 million unique cDNA reads from the same blood draw were analyzed for two donors (one aged 18 to 29 and one aged 80 or older). To track age-related changes in TCR beta repertoire diversity, the study relied on deep sequencing normalized with unique cDNA molecular identifiers. To avoid experimental bias, donors of different ages were spread randomly across the sequencing lanes. Beyond this particular receptor, the publication reports: The percentage of naive T cells measured by flow cytometry correlated strongly with observed TCR beta diversity. Because the CMV infection status of the donors was unknown, age-related changes in expanded clonotypes may potentially have been confounded. Compared with the aged group, the long-lived group had more naive CD4+ T cells, fewer expanded clones and increased TCR diversity, a pattern suggesting age selection. Because profiling used bulk unsorted PBMCs, naive and antigen-experienced compartments could not be compared conclusively. Estimates of total diversity based on one million sequenced T cells were considered lower bounds and underestimates. As age increased, observed TCR beta diversity per million T cells dropped in a roughly linear way, and a significant reduction was already evident by age roughly 40.

Library preparation was by 5' RACE. This sample was sequenced with an Illumina HiSeq 2500. A second about 7 to 12 cycle PCR used a sample-barcoded 5' primer and a J-beta primer mix. Each TCR beta cDNA molecule received a unique molecular identifier from a template-switch 5' adaptor carrying 12 random nucleotides. Each sample yielded at least 2.5 million CDR3-containing paired-end reads. First-strand cDNA was synthesized from all RNA with the Mint cDNA synthesis kit, primed by a TRBC-specific oligonucleotide. Following uracil-DNA glycosylase treatment, a first 18-cycle PCR with universal primers M1SS and BC2_uni_R was performed on all cDNA. The published analysis was carried out like this. For normalization, 1 million high-quality reads, each with a distinct molecular identifier, were randomly selected from each sample. Reads with shared molecular identifiers were discarded instead of being binned into consensus sequences. CDR3 identification, clonotype clustering and error correction used MiTCR with a Q25 quality threshold and the strictest error-elimination algorithm. A nonparametric unseen species model with Euler transformation was used to estimate a lower bound on total TCR beta diversity. TCRdb reworked the public reads: Q25 trimming with fastp, MiXCR clone assembly, productive beta chains retained. Each entry merges the rows of one CDR3 protein and shows their most common DNA and genes. TCRdb, not the original authors, processed these V and J calls. Present in this sample are 2 million or so distinct CDR3 sequences, 49% of which were seen just once. About 2.1% of the sample is held by the ten biggest clonotypes.

The donors were under 40 Caucasian individuals from Russia, aged 6 to 90 years, who were systemically healthy. Roughly 10 milliliters of peripheral blood were collected from each donor into EDTA-treated Vacutainer tubes. Ficoll-Paque density-gradient centrifugation was used to isolate PBMCs, with at least 6 million per sample. Trizol reagent was used to extract total RNA from PBMCs, with at least 5.5 micrograms per sample. The percentages of naive CD45RAhigh/CD27high T cells were determined by flow cytometry on a PBMC aliquot from every donor. The source of this sequence is a woman aged 40-49 years in good health. Input material: blood.

At the DNA level, the sequence is TGCAGCGTTCCGGGACTAGGAGAGACCCAGTACTTC. Its translation reads: CSVPGLGETQYF. The sequence joins TRBV29-1 to TRBJ2-5; 8 nucleotides in the junction match TRBD2. CDR1 and CDR2, per the germline V gene, are SQVTM and ANQGSEA. The CDR3 goes from the cysteine to the phenylalanine over 12 residues. The read is trimmed to its CDR3 DNA, 36 bases read in frame from base 1. Trimming accounts for 5 bases at V and 4 bases at J, while the number of junction bases matched to no gene is 3. The CDR3, completed at both ends by the reference TRBV29-1 and TRBJ2-5 genes, gives the full variable domain SAVISQKPSRDICQRGTSLTIQCQVDSQVTMMFWYRQQPGQSLTLIATANQGSEATYESGFVIDKFPISRPNLTFSTLTVSNMSPEDSSIYLCSVPGLGETQYFGPGTRLLVL.